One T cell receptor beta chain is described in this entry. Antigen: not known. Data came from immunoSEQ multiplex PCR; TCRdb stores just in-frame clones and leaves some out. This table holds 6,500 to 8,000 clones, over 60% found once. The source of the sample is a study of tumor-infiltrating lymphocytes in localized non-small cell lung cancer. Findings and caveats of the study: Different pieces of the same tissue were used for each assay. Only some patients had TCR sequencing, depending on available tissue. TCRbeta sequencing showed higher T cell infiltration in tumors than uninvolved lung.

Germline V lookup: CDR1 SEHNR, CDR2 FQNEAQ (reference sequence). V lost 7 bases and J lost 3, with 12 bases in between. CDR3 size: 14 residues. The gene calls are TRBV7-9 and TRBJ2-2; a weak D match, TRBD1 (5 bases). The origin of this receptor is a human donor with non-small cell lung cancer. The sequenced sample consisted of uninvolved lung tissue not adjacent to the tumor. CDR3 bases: TGTGCCAGCATGCAGGGTTGGGACACCGGGGAGCTGTTTTTT. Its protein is CASMQGWDTGELFF.